What follows is one T cell receptor beta chain and its context. Its specificity is not known. This specimen comes from a study of graft-versus-host responses after intestinal transplantation. Study-wide background: All of the recipients had induction that used anti-thymocyte globulin, then tacrolimus and steroids for three to four years. Points from the study as a whole: Among circulating GvH clones, peak levels were associated with early post-transplant declines in HvG clones. Analysis identified GvH clones in recipient marrow, with some appearing first in ileum or blood. In patients with graft-donor T cell macrochimerism, allograft graft-versus-host to host-versus-graft clonal ratios were high.

The assay was immunoSEQ multiplex PCR, and TCRdb's table has in-frame clones only and misses some. The table has about 110,000 clones, roughly 87% seen once. The V and J ends lost 5 bases and 3 bases, in that order; junction bases with no gene match: 11. CDR1 SEHNR and CDR2 FQNEAQ come from the germline V gene (reference sequence). There are 16 residues in the CDR3. V and J are TRBV7-9 and TRBJ1-2; TRBD1 agrees at 8 bases. The receptor was derived from a human donor who was the organ donor for an intestinal transplant. The sequencing used unstimulated CD4+ T cells sorted from spleen or lymph node cells, collected before transplant. CDR3 sequence: CASSMGPRGRDYGYTF. The CDR3 DNA is TGTGCCAGCAGCATGGGACCCAGGGGGCGCGACTATGGCTACACCTTC.